Below, 12 T cell receptor beta chains from the same sample are listed, as sequenced in a study of T cells in Graves' hyperthyroidism and ophthalmopathy. Template material for amplifying TCR beta CDR3 regions consisted of RNA transcripts. An initial round of RT-PCR targeting the TCR CDR3 relied on the HTBI primer set. TCRdb analysed the multiplex PCR reads with MiXCR anew, one entry per CDR3 protein. In the table there are fewer than 500,000 distinct CDR3 sequences, roughly 14% of which are singletons. Sample: blood. The receptors originated from a woman aged 25 to 39 with Graves' ophthalmopathy.

V is TRBV20-1 and J is TRBJ1-3; no reliable D call. V lost 6 bases and J lost 0, with 9 bases in between. Germline V gives CDR1 DFQATT, CDR2 SNEGSKA (reference sequence). The CDR3 runs 13 residues. The CDR3 bases are TGCAGTGCCGGCGGTATCTCTGGAAACACCATATATTTT. This encodes CSAGGISGNTIYF.

This clonotype came up a few times. This chain joins TRBV10-3 and TRBJ2-5; 7 bases line up with TRBD1. Germline V gene lookup returns CDR1 ENHRY and CDR2 SYGVKD. The CDR3 spans 16 residues. Trimming cost V 2 bases and J 1 base; bases outside gene matches: 7. This CDR3 reads CAISEGTQGRQETQYF. CDR3 DNA sequence: TGTGCCATCAGTGAGGGTACACAGGGGCGCCAAGAGACCCAGTACTTC.

The chain joins TRBV29-1 to TRBJ2-1, with 8 nucleotides matching TRBD1. The CDR3 runs 13 residues. The germline V gene encodes CDR1 SQVTM and CDR2 ANQGSEA. V shed 4 bases, J shed 9 bases, and the junction held 8 bases outside the gene matches. The CDR3 nucleotides are TGCAGCGTTGTGCAGGGGGCGGTCAGTGAGCAGTTCTTC. Protein product: CSVVQGAVSEQFF.

This clonotype was detected many times. The V call is TRBV5-1, the J call TRBJ2-1; D might be TRBD2 (6 bases). Trimming shortened V by 7 bases and J by 8 bases, and 19 bases separated the two germline ends. The germline CDR1 and CDR2 sequences are SGHRS and YFSETQ. CDR3 size: 14 residues. The CDR3 reads CASAYSTSFDEQFF. In nucleotides, the CDR3 is TGCGCCAGCGCCTACTCGACTAGTTTCGATGAGCAGTTCTTC.

The J gene is TRBJ2-5, the V gene TRBV9; 12 bases are a match to TRBD2. This CDR3 has 16 residues. Looked up from germline, CDR1 is SGDLS and CDR2 is YYNGEE. Unmatched junction bases numbered 3, after V lost 0 bases and J lost 3 bases. The CDR3 nucleotides read TGTGCCAGCAGCGTAGGACTAGCGGGGGCAAAAGAGACCCAGTACTTC. Protein sequence: CASSVGLAGAKETQYF.

There are many counts of this clonotype. The chain recombines TRBV6-2 or TRBV6-3 with TRBJ2-7; D tentatively reads TRBD1 or TRBD2 (5 bases each). The V and J ends lost 6 bases and 5 bases respectively, with 20 bases between them. The CDR3 length is 15 residues. CDR1 is MNHEY, CDR2 SVGEGT, per germline. The CDR3 here is CASSRLGDRGNEQYF. The CDR3 DNA reads TGTGCCAGCAGCCGTCTCGGGGACCGCGGAAACGAGCAGTACTTC.

Many counts were recorded for this clonotype. The chain has TRBV5-1 and TRBJ2-2; either TRBD1 or TRBD2 may supply D (5 bases each). Germline V gene lookup returns CDR1 SGHRS and CDR2 YFSETQ. V was cut by 4 bases and J by 3 bases, with 16 bases left in between. This CDR3 contains 16 residues. In DNA, the CDR3 is TGCGCCAGCAGCCCACCCGGGACGGCGGACACCGGGGAGCTGTTTTTT. Translating gives CASSPPGTADTGELFF.

The sample holds a few counts of this clonotype. V and J are TRBV7-6 and TRBJ1-1; D is possibly TRBD1 (5 bases). Trimming cost V 4 bases and J 4 bases, with 13 bases left between them. The CDR3 consists of 14 residues. The germline gives CDR1 SGHVS, CDR2 FNYEAQ. The CDR3 reads CASSSLDRSTEAFF. The CDR3 coding sequence is TGTGCCAGCAGCTCCCTTGACAGAAGCACTGAAGCTTTCTTT.

The gene calls are TRBV19 and TRBJ1-1; weak D call: TRBD1 (6 bases). The germline gives CDR1 LNHDA, CDR2 SQIVND (reference sequence). V was cut by 7 bases and J by 2 bases, with 20 bases left in between. This CDR3 has 16 residues. The CDR3, as DNA: TGTGCCAGTACCCTACGGAGGGGGACAAAAAACACTGAAGCTTTCTTT. Its protein product is CASTLRRGTKNTEAFF. Using reference TRBV19 and TRBJ1-1 for the parts outside the CDR3, the full variable domain is DGGITQSPKYLFRKEGQNVTLSCEQNLNHDAMYWYRQDPGQGLRLIYYSQIVNDFQKGDIAEGYSVSREKKESFPLTVTSAQKNPTAFYLCASTLRRGTKNTEAFFGQGTRLTVV.

This clonotype was counted at least ten times. This chain joins TRBV20-1 and TRBJ1-2; TRBD1 matches at 8 bases. Germline loops: CDR1 DFQATT, CDR2 SNEGSKA (reference sequence). This CDR3 has 13 residues. The trim removed 5 bases at V and 5 bases at J, leaving 7 bases unmatched. This CDR3 is CSARPDRVYGYTF. The CDR3 DNA reads as TGCAGTGCTCGCCCGGACAGGGTTTATGGCTACACCTTC.

This clonotype was observed many times. The rearrangement joins TRBV7-3 to TRBJ2-3; TRBD2 aligns across 12 bases. Germline CDR1 and CDR2: SGHTA and FQGTGA. This CDR3 region has 15 residues. The V segment lost 2 bases and the J segment 5 bases; nucleotides outside the gene matches: 2. The chain's CDR3 is CASSLLAGGQDTQYF. The CDR3 DNA reads as TGTGCCAGCAGCTTACTAGCGGGGGGGCAAGATACGCAGTATTTT.

This clonotype was recorded many times. The rearrangement uses TRBV6-1 and TRBJ2-5, with TRBD2 identical over 11 bases. The V gene end was trimmed by 5 bases and the J gene end by 5 bases; junction bases not matched to a gene: 10. The CDR3 consists of 16 residues. CDR1 is MNHNS, CDR2 SASEGT, per germline. CDR3 region: CASSQGLAGREETQYF. In nucleotides, the CDR3 is TGTGCCAGCAGTCAAGGACTAGCGGGCCGCGAGGAGACCCAGTACTTC.